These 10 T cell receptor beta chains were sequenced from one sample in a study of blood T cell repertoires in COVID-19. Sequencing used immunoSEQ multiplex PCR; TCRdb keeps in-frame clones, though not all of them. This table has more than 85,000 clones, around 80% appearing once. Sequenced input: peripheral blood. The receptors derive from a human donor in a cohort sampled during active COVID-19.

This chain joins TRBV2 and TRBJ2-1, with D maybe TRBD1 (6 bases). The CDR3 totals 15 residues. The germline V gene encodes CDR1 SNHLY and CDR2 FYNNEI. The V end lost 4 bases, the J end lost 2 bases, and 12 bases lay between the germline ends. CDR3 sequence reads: CASSGQGKTYNEQFF. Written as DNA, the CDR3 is TGTGCCAGCAGTGGGCAGGGGAAGACCTACAATGAGCAGTTCTTC.

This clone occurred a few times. Here the CDR3 DNA reads TGCGCCAGCAGTGTGACAGGGCGTAGCAATCAGCCCCAGCATTTT. Translating gives CASSVTGRSNQPQHF. The V call is TRBV10-2, the J call TRBJ1-5, with 7 bases that match TRBD1. From germline, CDR1 is WSHSY and CDR2 SAAADI. V shed 4 bases, J shed 0 bases, and the junction held 3 bases outside the gene matches. The CDR3 runs 15 residues.

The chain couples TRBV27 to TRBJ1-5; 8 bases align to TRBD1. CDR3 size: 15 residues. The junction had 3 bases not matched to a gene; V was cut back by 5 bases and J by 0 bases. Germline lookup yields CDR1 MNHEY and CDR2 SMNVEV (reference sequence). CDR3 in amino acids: CASSLGTGSNQPQHF. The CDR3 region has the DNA TGTGCCAGCAGTCTAGGGACAGGTAGCAATCAGCCCCAGCATTTT.

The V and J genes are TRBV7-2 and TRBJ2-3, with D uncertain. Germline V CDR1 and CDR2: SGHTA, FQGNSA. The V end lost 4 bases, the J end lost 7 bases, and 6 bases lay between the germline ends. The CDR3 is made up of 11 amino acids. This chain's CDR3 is CASSSSYTQYF. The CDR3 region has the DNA TGTGCCAGCAGCTCCTCTTATACGCAGTATTTT.

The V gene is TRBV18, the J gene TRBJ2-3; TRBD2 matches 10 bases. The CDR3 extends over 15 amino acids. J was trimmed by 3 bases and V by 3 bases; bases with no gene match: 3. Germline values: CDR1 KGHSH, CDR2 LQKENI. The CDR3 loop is CASSPLAGATDTQYF. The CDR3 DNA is TGTGCCAGCTCACCCCTAGCGGGAGCAACAGATACGCAGTATTTT.

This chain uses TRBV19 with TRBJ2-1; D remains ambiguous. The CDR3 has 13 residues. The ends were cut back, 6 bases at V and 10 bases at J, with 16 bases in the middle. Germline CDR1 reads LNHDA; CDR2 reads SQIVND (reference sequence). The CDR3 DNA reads TGTGCCAGTAGAACGAATCTAGGTAGGGAGCAGTTCTTC. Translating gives CASRTNLGREQFF. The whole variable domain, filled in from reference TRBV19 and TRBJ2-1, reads DGGITQSPKYLFRKEGQNVTLSCEQNLNHDAMYWYRQDPGQGLRLIYYSQIVNDFQKGDIAEGYSVSREKKESFPLTVTSAQKNPTAFYLCASRTNLGREQFFGPGTRLTVL.

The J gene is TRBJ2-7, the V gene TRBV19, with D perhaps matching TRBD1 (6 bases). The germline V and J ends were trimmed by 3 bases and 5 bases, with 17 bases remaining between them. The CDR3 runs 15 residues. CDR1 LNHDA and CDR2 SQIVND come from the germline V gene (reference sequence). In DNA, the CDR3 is TGTGCCAGTAGTATTAATGGGGGCAGGACCAACGAGCAGTACTTC. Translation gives CASSINGGRTNEQYF.

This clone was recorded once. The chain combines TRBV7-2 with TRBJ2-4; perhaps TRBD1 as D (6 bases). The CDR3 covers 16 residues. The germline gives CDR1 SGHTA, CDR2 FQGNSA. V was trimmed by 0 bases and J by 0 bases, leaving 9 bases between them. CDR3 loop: CASSLAWTVAKNIQYF. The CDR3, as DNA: TGTGCCAGCAGCTTAGCCTGGACAGTAGCCAAAAACATTCAGTACTTC.

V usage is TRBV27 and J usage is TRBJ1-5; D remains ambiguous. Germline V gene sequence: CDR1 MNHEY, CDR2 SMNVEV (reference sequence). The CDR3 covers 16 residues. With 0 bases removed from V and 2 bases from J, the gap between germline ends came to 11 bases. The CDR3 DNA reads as TGTGCCAGCAGTTTATCGGGGAGCTTGGGCAATCAGCCCCAGCATTTT. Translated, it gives CASSLSGSLGNQPQHF.

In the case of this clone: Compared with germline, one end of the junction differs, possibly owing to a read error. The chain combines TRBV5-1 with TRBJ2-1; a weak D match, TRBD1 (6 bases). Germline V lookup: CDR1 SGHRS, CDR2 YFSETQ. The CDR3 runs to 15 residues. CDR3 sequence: CASNLGGQSYNEQFF. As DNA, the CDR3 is TGCGCCAGCAACTTGGGTGGACAGTCCTACAATGAGCAGTTCTTC.